This passage covers 17 T cell receptor beta chains from one sample sequenced in a study of beta chain features in type 1 diabetes. Findings and limits, study-wide: Moderate yet significant TCRB CDR3 shortening was seen in Type 1 diabetes patients in all four CD4+ subsets.

Reverse transcribing all isolated RNA meant expressed TCRB transcripts were sequenced. Profiling relied on immunoSEQ multiplex PCR, and the TCRdb table lists in-frame clones only, not all of them. The table lists around 690,000 clones, 12% of them singletons. No antigens are known for them. The source material was naive CD4+ T cells from blood. The receptor source for this set is a man aged 30 to 45 with type 1 diabetes.

This clone has more than one count but fewer than ten. The CDR3, as DNA: TGTGCCATCAGTGCCCGGGGCCCCGGGGAGCTGTTTTTT. Its protein is CAISARGPGELFF. V and J are TRBV10-3 and TRBJ2-2, with D perhaps given as TRBD1 or TRBD2 (5 bases each). The germline V gene encodes CDR1 ENHRY and CDR2 SYGVKD. V was clipped by 4 bases and J by 6 bases, with 9 bases between them. The CDR3 spans 13 residues.

This chain joins TRBV28 and TRBJ2-7; a possible D gene is TRBD1 (6 bases). Germline V gives CDR1 MDHEN, CDR2 SYDVKM. V was pared by 4 bases and J by 3 bases, with 13 bases between. This CDR3 is built from 14 residues. The CDR3 loop reads CASSSPRDNYEQYF. In DNA, the CDR3 is TGTGCCAGCAGTTCACCCCGGGACAACTACGAGCAGTACTTC.

The chain has TRBV7-9 and TRBJ1-2, with D perhaps TRBD1 (6 bases). Germline values: CDR1 SEHNR, CDR2 FQNEAQ (reference sequence). The CDR3 contains 14 residues. V gave up 5 bases and J gave up 2 bases, with 12 bases separating them. CDR3 residues: CASSPRTENYGYTF. The CDR3, as DNA: TGTGCCAGCAGCCCTCGGACAGAGAACTATGGCTACACCTTC. The complete variable domain, with remaining parts taken from reference TRBV7-9 and TRBJ1-2, reads DTGVSQNPRHKITKRGQNVTFRCDPISEHNRLYWYRQTLGQGPEFLTYFQNEAQLEKSRLLSDRFSAERPKGSFSTLEIQRTEQGDSAMYLCASSPRTENYGYTFGSGTRLTVV.

V usage is TRBV11-2 and J usage is TRBJ1-2; weak D call: TRBD1 (6 bases). The CDR3 length is 13 residues. Germline V CDR1 and CDR2: SGHAT, FQNNGV. V was pared by 6 bases and J by 4 bases, with 12 bases between. In DNA form, the CDR3 reads TGTGCCAGCAGAAGACAGGCTAGCTATGGCTACACCTTC. As protein: CASRRQASYGYTF.

Note on this clone: A single base separates this from a much larger clone, so it may be a read error. Within the sample, other DNA sequences also encode this same CDR3. This rearrangement joins TRBV7-8 to TRBJ2-5; no firm D call. This CDR3 has 11 amino acids. Germline-derived CDR1 and CDR2 are SGHVS and FQNEAQ. The V end was cut by 4 bases, the J end by 2 bases, with 2 bases between. The CDR3 nucleotides read TGTGCCAGCAGCTCTCAAGAGACCCAGTACTTC. Its protein is CASSSQETQYF.

There are a few counts of this clone. This chain uses TRBV29-1 with TRBJ1-5, with unresolved D. CDR1 and CDR2 (germline): SQVTM, ANQGSEA. Trimming removed 7 bases at V and 6 bases at J, with 19 bases between. The CDR3 is 14 residues long. The CDR3 DNA reads TGCAGCGCAAAGATAGGAGGGTTGGGTCAGCCCCAGCATTTT. Translating gives CSAKIGGLGQPQHF.

This clone occurred a few times. The chain links TRBV5-6 to TRBJ2-5; TRBD2 matches at 10 bases. The CDR3 loop spans 15 amino acids. After removal of 5 bases from V and 2 bases from J, the junction contained 6 bases not matched to a gene. CDR1 is SGHDT and CDR2 is YYEEEE in the germline V gene. DNA for the CDR3: TGTGCCAGCAGACGACTAGCGGGTCGACAAGAGACCCAGTACTTC. It yields the protein CASRRLAGRQETQYF.

Notes on this clone: This CDR3 is also generated by other DNA sequences in the sample. The chain couples TRBV5-1 to TRBJ2-5; possibly TRBD1 or TRBD2 for D (5 bases each). This CDR3 has 15 residues. The germline V gene has CDR1 SGHRS and CDR2 YFSETQ. V was trimmed by 0 bases and J by 2 bases, leaving 11 bases between them. CDR3 coding DNA: TGCGCCAGCAGCTTGGCAGGGACCAGTCAAGAGACCCAGTACTTC. It is translated as CASSLAGTSQETQYF.

V is TRBV6-5 and J is TRBJ2-7; TRBD1 matches 10 bases. There are 15 residues in the CDR3. V was clipped by 6 bases and J by 4 bases; unmatched bases: 9. The V gene's germline CDR1 is MNHEY and CDR2 SVGAGI. The CDR3 DNA sequence: TGTGCCAGCAGCCTGACCGGGACAGGGGCGTACGAGCAGTACTTC. This translates into CASSLTGTGAYEQYF.

This clone was counted between two and nine times. The chain's CDR3 is CASSPIQAGGTDTQYF. CDR3 nucleotides: TGTGCCAGCTCACCGATTCAAGCGGGGGGCACAGATACGCAGTATTTT. The V call is TRBV18, the J call TRBJ2-3, with TRBD2 matching 8 bases. Germline V gives CDR1 KGHSH, CDR2 LQKENI. Trimming cost V 3 bases and J 1 base; bases outside gene matches: 6. The CDR3 spans 16 residues.

The V and J genes are TRBV4-3 and TRBJ1-2; the D gene is possibly TRBD1 (5 bases). The CDR3 is 14 amino acids. The germline V and J ends were trimmed by 0 bases and 2 bases, with 7 bases remaining between them. The V gene's germline CDR1 is LGHNA and CDR2 YSLEER. CDR3: CASSQEWGNYGYTF. The DNA of the CDR3 is TGCGCCAGCAGCCAAGAATGGGGGAACTATGGCTACACCTTC.

This clone came up many times. J is TRBJ2-3 and V is TRBV14, with D perhaps TRBD2 (5 bases). The V end lost 0 bases, the J end lost 6 bases, and 10 bases lay between the germline ends. The CDR3 sequence is 14 residues long. Germline V lookup: CDR1 SGHDN, CDR2 FVKESK. The CDR3 region is CASSQDRGFDTQYF. The CDR3 DNA reads as TGTGCCAGCAGCCAAGATAGAGGGTTCGATACGCAGTATTTT.

Only a few counts were recorded for this clone. This chain connects TRBV11-2 to TRBJ2-3, with D tentatively TRBD1 (6 bases). V lost 2 bases, J lost 8 bases, and 20 bases lay in between. CDR1 is SGHAT and CDR2 is FQNNGV in the germline V gene. There are 16 residues in the CDR3. CDR3 DNA sequence: TGTGCCAGCAGCTTAATGGAGACAGGATTCGGCGGTACGCAGTATTTT. Protein: CASSLMETGFGGTQYF.

J is TRBJ2-3 and V is TRBV30; D is perhaps TRBD2 (6 bases). In germline, CDR1 is GTSNPN, CDR2 SVGIG (reference sequence). The CDR3 extends over 11 amino acids. Trimming pared 7 bases from V and 6 bases from J, leaving 11 bases between. The CDR3 here is CAFGSGDTQYF. The CDR3 DNA reads TGTGCCTTTGGAAGCGGGGATACGCAGTATTTT.

This clone was detected only a few times. The V call is TRBV9, the J call TRBJ2-3, with 9 bases identical to TRBD1. V trimming: 1 base; J trimming: 0 bases; junction bases outside the gene matches: 12. In germline, CDR1 is SGDLS, CDR2 YYNGEE. CDR3 length equals 19 residues. The CDR3 here is CASSVRPGQGGSSTDTQYF. DNA of the CDR3: TGTGCCAGCAGCGTACGGCCGGGACAGGGAGGCTCTAGCACAGATACGCAGTATTTT.

The chain has TRBV7-2 and TRBJ2-2; D might be TRBD1 (6 bases). The CDR3 contains 14 residues. Germline CDR1 SGHTA, CDR2 FQGNSA. Trimming took 1 base from V and 6 from J, leaving 9 bases between them. The CDR3 reads CASSLVSGAGELFF. The CDR3 nucleotides are TGTGCCAGCAGCTTAGTTTCAGGGGCCGGGGAGCTGTTTTTT.

This clone has just a few counts. Other DNA variants within this sample encode the same CDR3. The chain carries TRBV28 and TRBJ1-2; D gene ambiguous. This CDR3 is built from 12 residues. CDR1 and CDR2 from the germline V gene are MDHEN and SYDVKM. V lost 5 bases and J 0 bases, leaving 4 bases between the germline ends. The CDR3 is CASSAANYGYTF. The CDR3 DNA follows: TGTGCCAGCAGTGCGGCTAACTATGGCTACACCTTC.